This T cell receptor beta chain was recovered during a study of cytomegalovirus exposure and HLA in healthy donors. Primers for the PCR totalled 60 Vbeta and 13 Jbeta. Sequenced by immunoSEQ multiplex PCR; TCRdb stores in-frame clones only, minus some. Altogether about 150,000 clones are present, 78% being singletons, with the ten largest covering about 2.9%. Findings and caveats of the study: Presence/absence analyses took donor sequencing depth as roughly uniform. Being productive about 87% or about 30% of the time was typical of most TCR beta V segments in an earlier analysis. Per published accounts, TCR beta sequences correctly predicted the HLA-A and HLA-B alleles of most subjects.

In regard to this clone: Its antigen is unknown.

What was sequenced was PBMCs. The TCR was taken from a middle-aged man in good health and CMV-seropositive.

CDR3 nucleotide sequence: TGTGCCAGCAGCTTAGTCAGGGGAAACACCGGGGAGCTGTTTTTT. This codes for CASSLVRGNTGELFF. The chain carries TRBV11-1 and TRBJ2-2; D possibly corresponds to TRBD1 (6 bases). Germline CDR1 is SGHAT and CDR2 is FQDESV (reference sequence). The V and J ends lost 1 base and 2 bases respectively, with 8 bases between them. CDR3 length: 15 amino acids. Variable domain in full (rest from reference TRBV11-1 and TRBJ2-2): EAEVAQSPRYKITEKSQAVAFWCDPISGHATLYWYRQILGQGPELLVQFQDESVVDDSQLPKDRFSAERLKGVDSTLKIQPAELGDSAMYLCASSLVRGNTGELFFGEGSRLTVL.